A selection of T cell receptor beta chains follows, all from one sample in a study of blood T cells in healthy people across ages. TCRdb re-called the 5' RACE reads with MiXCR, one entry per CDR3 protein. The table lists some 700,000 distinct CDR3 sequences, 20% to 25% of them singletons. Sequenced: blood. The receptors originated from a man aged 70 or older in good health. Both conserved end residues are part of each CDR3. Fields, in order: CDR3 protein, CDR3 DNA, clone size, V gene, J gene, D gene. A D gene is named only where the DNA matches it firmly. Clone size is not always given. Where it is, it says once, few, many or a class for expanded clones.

CDR3: CASSLQRGLAGPKTGELFF
DNA: TGTGCCAGCAGCCTTCAACGGGGACTAGCGGGACCCAAAACCGGGGAGCTGTTTTTT
size: many
V: TRBV14
J: TRBJ2-2
D: TRBD2

CDR3: CASSLTGLYEQYF
DNA: TGTGCCAGCAGCTTAACAGGGCTCTACGAGCAGTACTTC
size: few
V: TRBV7-9
J: TRBJ2-7
D: NA

CDR3: CASSLGGEWTDTQYF
DNA: TGCGCCAGCAGCTTGGGCGGGGAATGGACAGATACGCAGTATTTT
size: few
V: TRBV5-1
J: TRBJ2-3
D: NA

CDR3: CASSQDPSDSLNIQYF
DNA: TGCGCCAGCAGCCAAGATCCATCAGACAGTTTAAACATTCAGTACTTC
size: NA
V: TRBV4-1
J: TRBJ2-4
D: NA

CDR3: CASSSEQGQETQYF
DNA: TGCGCCAGCAGCTCGGAACAGGGGCAAGAGACCCAGTACTTC
size: NA
V: TRBV5-1
J: TRBJ2-5
D: TRBD1

CDR3: CASSRPAGGFYEQYF
DNA: TGTGCCAGCAGCCGCCCAGCGGGGGGGTTTTACGAGCAGTACTTC
size: few
V: TRBV3-1
J: TRBJ2-7
D: TRBD2

CDR3: CASSQTGEVGELFF
DNA: TGTGCCAGCAGTCAGACAGGGGAAGTCGGGGAGCTGTTTTTT
size: many
V: TRBV12-3/TRBV12-4
J: TRBJ2-2
D: TRBD1

CDR3: CASSLGAGGTDTQYF
DNA: TGCGCCAGCAGCTTGGGAGCGGGGGGAACAGATACGCAGTATTTT
size: many
V: TRBV5-1
J: TRBJ2-3
D: TRBD2

CDR3: CASSKNNYGYTF
DNA: TGTGCCAGCAGTAAAAACAACTATGGCTACACCTTC
size: NA
V: TRBV6-5
J: TRBJ1-2
D: NA

CDR3: CASKDVSTNYGYTF
DNA: TGTGCCAGCAAAGATGTCAGTACTAACTATGGCTACACCTTC
size: NA
V: TRBV27
J: TRBJ1-2
D: NA

CDR3: CASQKVENTEAFF
DNA: TGCGCCAGCCAGAAAGTAGAGAACACTGAAGCTTTCTTT
size: NA
V: TRBV5-1
J: TRBJ1-1
D: NA

CDR3: CASSSGLAGSADTQYF
DNA: TGCGCCAGCAGCTCCGGTCTAGCGGGGAGTGCAGATACGCAGTATTTT
size: NA
V: TRBV5-1
J: TRBJ2-3
D: TRBD2

CDR3: CASSRKGANIQYF
DNA: TGTGCCAGCAGTAGGAAGGGAGCAAACATTCAGTACTTC
size: NA
V: TRBV6-5
J: TRBJ2-4
D: NA

CDR3: CASSPGTGDRPQHF
DNA: TGTGCCAGCAGCCCCGGGACAGGGGATCGGCCCCAGCATTTT
size: few
V: TRBV2
J: TRBJ1-5
D: TRBD1

CDR3: CASKMRGTDTQYF
DNA: TGTGCCAGCAAGATGCGAGGCACAGATACGCAGTATTTT
size: few
V: TRBV2
J: TRBJ2-3
D: NA

CDR3: CASSVRGGEGYTF
DNA: TGTGCCAGCAGCGTCAGGGGAGGAGAGGGCTACACCTTC
size: few
V: TRBV7-9
J: TRBJ1-2
D: NA

CDR3: CSARKGGGGETQYF
DNA: TGCAGTGCTAGAAAGGGCGGTGGGGGGGAGACCCAGTACTTC
size: NA
V: TRBV20-1
J: TRBJ2-5
D: NA

CDR3: CASSHPDRERQPQHF
DNA: TGCGCCAGCAGCCACCCGGACAGGGAGCGTCAGCCCCAGCATTTT
size: few
V: TRBV4-1
J: TRBJ1-5
D: TRBD1

CDR3: CASSPRQFSNTEAFF
DNA: TGTGCCAGCAGCCCCAGGCAGTTCTCGAACACTGAAGCTTTCTTT
size: NA
V: TRBV7-2
J: TRBJ1-1
D: NA

CDR3: CASSLTRENEQLF
DNA: TGTGCCAGCAGCTTAACGCGAGAGAATGAGCAGCTCTTC
size: once
V: TRBV7-3
J: TRBJ2-1
D: NA

CDR3: CASSKGRLYGYTF
DNA: TGTGCCAGCAGCAAAGGACGGTTATATGGCTACACCTTC
size: few
V: TRBV5-6
J: TRBJ1-2
D: NA

CDR3: CASQTSGLYNEQFF
DNA: TGCGCCAGCCAGACTAGCGGTCTTTACAATGAGCAGTTCTTC
size: few
V: TRBV5-1
J: TRBJ2-1
D: TRBD2

CDR3: CASSLGTVPTGELFF
DNA: TGTGCCAGCAGCCTCGGGACGGTTCCGACCGGGGAGCTGTTTTTT
size: few
V: TRBV6-5
J: TRBJ2-2
D: NA

CDR3: CASRPLKSTGYGNIQYF
DNA: TGTGCCAGCAGGCCACTTAAATCGACAGGGTACGGAAACATTCAGTACTTC
size: NA
V: TRBV28
J: TRBJ2-4
D: TRBD1

CDR3: CSGVGVTEAFF
DNA: TGCAGCGGAGTTGGGGTCACTGAAGCTTTCTTT
size: few
V: TRBV29-1
J: TRBJ1-1
D: NA

CDR3: CASSQDSPGTRTDTQYF
DNA: TGCGCCAGCAGCCAAGATTCTCCGGGAACCCGCACAGATACGCAGTATTTT
size: few
V: TRBV4-1
J: TRBJ2-3
D: NA

CDR3: CATISRNTEAFF
DNA: TGTGCCACCATCAGCAGGAACACTGAAGCTTTCTTT
size: few
V: TRBV6-6
J: TRBJ1-1
D: NA

CDR3: CASGLGTGEPQHF
DNA: TGTGCTAGTGGTTTGGGGACAGGGGAGCCCCAGCATTTT
size: once
V: TRBV12-5
J: TRBJ1-5
D: TRBD1

CDR3: CAIRTGTGEAQFF
DNA: TGTGCCATCAGAACCGGGACAGGGGAGGCACAGTTCTTC
size: few
V: TRBV10-3
J: TRBJ2-1
D: TRBD1

CDR3: CSVEVGIRDTGNTIYF
DNA: TGCAGCGTTGAAGTAGGGATAAGGGATACGGGAAACACCATATATTTT
size: few
V: TRBV29-1
J: TRBJ1-3
D: NA

CDR3: CASNFPGRYMGIYEQYF
DNA: TGTGCCAGCAACTTCCCTGGGAGGTACATGGGGATCTACGAGCAGTACTTC
size: NA
V: TRBV2
J: TRBJ2-7
D: NA

CDR3: CSASTSGGFSTDTQYF
DNA: TGCAGTGCTAGTACTAGCGGGGGATTTAGCACAGATACGCAGTATTTT
size: few
V: TRBV20-1
J: TRBJ2-3
D: TRBD2

CDR3: CAWSVGGQGSDTQYF
DNA: TGTGCCTGGAGTGTAGGGGGACAGGGCTCAGATACGCAGTATTTT
size: NA
V: TRBV30
J: TRBJ2-3
D: TRBD1

CDR3: CASSERQGFPNF
DNA: TGTGCCAGCAGTGAGAGACAGGGGTTCCCGAATTTT
size: few
V: TRBV12-3/TRBV12-4
J: TRBJ1-5
D: TRBD1

CDR3: CASSPTRGGNTEAFF
DNA: TGTGCCAGCAGCCCGACCAGGGGGGGGAACACTGAAGCTTTCTTT
size: NA
V: TRBV28
J: TRBJ1-1
D: TRBD1

CDR3: CASTPFRDYGYTF
DNA: TGTGCCAGCACCCCCTTCCGGGACTATGGCTACACCTTC
size: few
V: TRBV6-2/TRBV6-3
J: TRBJ1-2
D: NA

CDR3: CASSTPQGAWEQFF
DNA: TGTGCCAGCAGCACACCACAGGGGGCATGGGAGCAGTTCTTC
size: NA
V: TRBV11-1
J: TRBJ2-1
D: TRBD1

CDR3: CASSLFTQVGEKLFF
DNA: TGTGCCAGCAGCTTATTCACCCAGGTTGGGGAAAAACTGTTTTTT
size: NA
V: TRBV7-8
J: TRBJ1-4
D: NA

CDR3: CASSVNYNEQFF
DNA: TGTGCCAGCAGCGTTAACTACAATGAGCAGTTCTTC
size: few
V: TRBV9
J: TRBJ2-1
D: NA

CDR3: CASSPGVLNTEAFF
DNA: TGCGCCAGCAGTCCAGGGGTCTTGAACACTGAAGCTTTCTTT
size: NA
V: TRBV5-1
J: TRBJ1-1
D: NA

CDR3: CASSLQGGREQYF
DNA: TGTGCCAGCAGCCTCCAGGGGGGTAGGGAGCAGTACTTC
size: many
V: TRBV11-2
J: TRBJ2-5
D: NA

CDR3: CASSRPGPIYNEQFF
DNA: TGTGCCAGCAGCCGCCCCGGACCGATTTACAATGAGCAGTTCTTC
size: NA
V: TRBV12-3/TRBV12-4
J: TRBJ2-1
D: NA

CDR3: CASSKGGPQTSYNEQFF
DNA: TGTGCCAGCTCAAAAGGAGGGCCCCAAACCTCCTACAATGAGCAGTTCTTC
size: NA
V: TRBV18
J: TRBJ2-1
D: NA

CDR3: CASSVDPNKGEQYF
DNA: TGTGCCAGCAGCGTAGATCCCAACAAGGGCGAGCAGTACTTC
size: NA
V: TRBV9
J: TRBJ2-7
D: NA

CDR3: CASSVRGDTQYF
DNA: TGTGCCAGCAGCGTAAGGGGGGATACGCAGTATTTT
size: NA
V: TRBV9
J: TRBJ2-3
D: NA

CDR3: CASSLTGGQANEQFF
DNA: TGTGCCAGCAGCTTAACGGGGGGCCAGGCCAATGAGCAGTTCTTC
size: NA
V: TRBV7-9
J: TRBJ2-1
D: NA

CDR3: CASSLEAAGGRHEQYF
DNA: TGTGCCAGCAGCTTAGAGGCGGCAGGGGGTCGCCACGAGCAGTACTTC
size: few
V: TRBV7-9
J: TRBJ2-7
D: TRBD1

CDR3: CASSLGTAVTEAFF
DNA: TGCGCCAGCAGCCTCGGGACAGCGGTCACTGAAGCTTTCTTT
size: once
V: TRBV5-1
J: TRBJ1-1
D: TRBD1

CDR3: CASSPDYVGEQWRTYEQYF
DNA: TGTGCCAGCAGTCCCGACTATGTGGGAGAGCAGTGGCGCACCTACGAGCAGTACTTC
size: NA
V: TRBV7-9
J: TRBJ2-7
D: NA